Listed below are T cell receptor beta chains from one sample, sequenced in a study of regulatory T cells in long-lasting Graves disease. Each CDR3 protein gets one entry after TCRdb re-called the multiplex PCR reads with MiXCR. The table includes just over 600,000 distinct CDR3 sequences, 16% detected once. These same data were also listed under a study on T cells in Graves' hyperthyroidism and ophthalmopathy.

The sequencing here drew on peripheral blood mononuclear cells (PBMCs), taken at new diagnosis, from a patient treated with antithyroid drugs. The receptors were sampled from a woman in her twenties or thirties with Graves disease. The CDR3 runs from the conserved cysteine through the conserved F or W. The D gene is left open where the match is weak. The size of a clone is reported for some rows only, either as once, few or many, or as a class for expanded clones.

d_gene,j_gene,v_gene,abundance,CDR3aa,CDR3nt
NA,TRBJ2-6,TRBV4-1,few,CASSQESRQAGANVLTF,TGCGCCAGCAGCCAAGAATCGAGGCAGGCTGGGGCCAACGTCCTGACTTTC
NA,TRBJ2-7,TRBV5-5,many,CASSLQQGREQYF,TGTGCCAGCAGCTTGCAACAGGGACGCGAGCAGTACTTC
TRBD2,TRBJ2-1,TRBV5-1,few,CASVHSGRQGDEQFF,TGCGCCAGCGTTCATAGCGGGAGACAAGGCGATGAGCAGTTCTTC
TRBD1,TRBJ2-5,TRBV7-2,many,CASSSPTGTGGETQYF,TGTGCCAGCAGCTCACCGACCGGGACAGGGGGTGAGACCCAGTACTTC
NA,TRBJ2-2,TRBV5-1,many,CASSWGLDTGELFF,TGCGCCAGCAGTTGGGGACTGGACACCGGGGAGCTGTTTTTT
NA,TRBJ2-7,TRBV5-6,NA,CASMVGRRAHEQYF,TGTGCCAGCATGGTCGGACGGCGGGCCCACGAGCAGTACTTC
NA,TRBJ2-2,TRBV27,few,CASSLLFTGELFF,TGTGCCAGCAGTTTATTATTCACCGGGGAGCTGTTTTTT
NA,TRBJ2-5,TRBV28,many,CASAARPNEGVGKTQYF,TGTGCCAGCGCCGCTCGCCCGAACGAGGGAGTGGGGAAGACCCAGTACTTC
TRBD2,TRBJ2-2,TRBV7-3,NA,CASSRWTSGRVSNTGELFF,TGTGCCAGCAGCCGTTGGACTAGCGGGAGGGTTTCGAACACCGGGGAGCTGTTTTTT
NA,TRBJ1-2,TRBV12-3/TRBV12-4,many,CASSLVGRDGYTF,TGTGCCAGCAGTCTCGTCGGGCGAGATGGCTACACCTTC
NA,TRBJ1-1,TRBV12-3/TRBV12-4,many,CASSFQGRNTEAFF,TGTGCCAGCAGTTTTCAGGGGCGGAACACTGAAGCTTTCTTT
NA,TRBJ1-1,TRBV20-1,few,CSARAPVLNTEAFF,TGCAGTGCTAGAGCTCCAGTGTTGAACACTGAAGCTTTCTTT
NA,TRBJ1-1,TRBV18,few,CASSPLNTVAGTEAFF,TGTGCCAGCTCACCACTTAACACGGTAGCAGGAACTGAAGCTTTCTTT
TRBD2,TRBJ2-1,TRBV20-1,many,CSADPGTSGRGEQFF,TGCAGTGCGGATCCCGGGACTAGCGGGAGGGGTGAGCAGTTCTTC
TRBD1,TRBJ2-7,TRBV27,few,CASSLGQVGSYEQYF,TGTGCCAGCAGTTTAGGACAGGTAGGCTCCTACGAGCAGTACTTC
NA,TRBJ2-1,TRBV20-1,many,CSARDQGPDSGFRFF,TGCAGTGCTAGAGATCAGGGACCTGATTCAGGCTTTCGGTTCTTC
NA,TRBJ2-7,TRBV7-2,many,CASSPQVTYEQYF,TGTGCCAGCAGCCCGCAGGTTACCTACGAGCAGTACTTC
TRBD2,TRBJ2-1,TRBV20-1,NA,CGGTSGGKSYNEQFF,TGCGGGGGGACTAGCGGGGGGAAATCCTACAATGAGCAGTTCTTC
TRBD2,TRBJ2-3,TRBV10-3,few,CAISEPGTLAGFTDTQYF,TGTGCCATCAGTGAGCCGGGGACACTAGCGGGGTTCACAGATACGCAGTATTTT
NA,TRBJ2-1,TRBV6-2/TRBV6-3,few,CASSVQFLSSYNEQFF,TGTGCCAGCAGTGTCCAATTTCTCAGCTCCTACAATGAGCAGTTCTTC
TRBD2,TRBJ2-1,TRBV27,NA,CASSSGTSGSHNEQFF,TGTGCCAGCAGTTCCGGGACTAGCGGCTCCCACAATGAGCAGTTCTTC
NA,TRBJ1-6,TRBV28,many,CASRRQVPNSPLHF,TGTGCCAGCAGGAGACAGGTGCCTAATTCACCCCTCCACTTT
NA,TRBJ2-7,TRBV29-1,NA,CSVGGYKDEQYF,TGCAGCGTGGGGGGTTATAAGGACGAGCAGTACTTC
NA,TRBJ2-2,TRBV20-1,few,CSAPPPRTGELFF,TGCAGTGCTCCGCCACCCAGGACCGGGGAGCTGTTTTTT
NA,TRBJ2-5,TRBV2,NA,CASSEAFVGGGETQYF,TGTGCCAGCAGTGAGGCGTTCGTCGGGGGCGGGGAGACCCAGTACTTC
NA,TRBJ1-5,TRBV18,few,CASSYSGRENQPQHF,TGTGCCAGCTCATACTCGGGACGAGAGAATCAGCCCCAGCATTTT
NA,TRBJ2-1,TRBV11-2,many,CASSSSGDNEQFF,TGTGCCAGCAGCTCCAGCGGTGACAATGAGCAGTTCTTC
NA,TRBJ1-2,TRBV27,many,CASSYLQEGYGYTF,TGTGCCAGCAGTTACCTCCAGGAGGGGTATGGCTACACCTTC
TRBD1,TRBJ1-5,TRBV7-9,many,CASSAGTGGLATQPQHF,TGTGCCAGCAGCGCAGGGACAGGGGGGCTTGCGACTCAGCCCCAGCATTTT
NA,TRBJ2-5,TRBV7-2,NA,CASTLDRRDGETQYF,TGTGCCAGCACTCTCGACAGGCGGGATGGGGAGACCCAGTACTTC
TRBD1,TRBJ1-5,TRBV9,few,CASSRDRAAQPQHF,TGTGCCAGCAGCCGAGACAGGGCTGCCCAGCCCCAGCATTTT
NA,TRBJ1-1,TRBV2,many,CASSEGPNTGAFF,TGTGCCAGCAGTGAAGGGCCTAACACTGGAGCTTTCTTT
NA,TRBJ1-4,TRBV19,NA,CASSLRTPSINEKLFF,TGTGCCAGTAGTCTCAGGACCCCGTCTATTAATGAAAAACTGTTTTTT
TRBD1,TRBJ2-1,TRBV18,NA,CASSPSSFTGGNEQFF,TGTGCCAGCTCCCCATCCTCTTTCACAGGGGGCAATGAGCAGTTCTTC
NA,TRBJ1-6,TRBV28,many,CASSLFGPFTLHF,TGTGCCAGCAGTTTATTTGGTCCGTTCACCCTCCACTTT
NA,TRBJ1-1,TRBV7-9,many,CASSPLRNTEAFF,TGTGCCAGCAGTCCCCTCAGGAACACTGAAGCTTTCTTT
NA,TRBJ1-6,TRBV2,NA,CASRLGRSSYNSPLHF,TGTGCCAGCAGGCTGGGCCGAAGCTCCTATAATTCACCCCTCCACTTT
TRBD1,TRBJ2-1,TRBV29-1,few,CSAADRAAPTMFF,TGCAGCGCAGCGGACAGGGCGGCCCCTACTATGTTCTTC
NA,TRBJ2-5,TRBV10-3,NA,CAAGGTLQETQYF,TGTGCCGCAGGGGGGACGTTACAAGAGACCCAGTACTTC
TRBD2,TRBJ2-3,TRBV6-1,many,CASSTSGRTDTQYF,TGTGCCAGCAGTACTAGCGGGAGGACAGATACGCAGTATTTT